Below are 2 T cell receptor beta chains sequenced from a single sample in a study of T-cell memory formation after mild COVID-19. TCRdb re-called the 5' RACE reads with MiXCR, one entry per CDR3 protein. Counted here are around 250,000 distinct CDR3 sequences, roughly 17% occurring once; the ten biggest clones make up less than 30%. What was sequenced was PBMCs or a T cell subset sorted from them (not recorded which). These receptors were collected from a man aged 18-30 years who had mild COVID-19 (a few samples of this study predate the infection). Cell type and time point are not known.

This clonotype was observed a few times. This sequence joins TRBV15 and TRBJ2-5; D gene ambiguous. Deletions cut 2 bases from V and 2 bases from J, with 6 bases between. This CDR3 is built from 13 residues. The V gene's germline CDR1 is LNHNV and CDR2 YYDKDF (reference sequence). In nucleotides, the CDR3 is TGTGCCACCAGCAGAACAGTACAAGAGACCCAGTACTTC. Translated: CATSRTVQETQYF.

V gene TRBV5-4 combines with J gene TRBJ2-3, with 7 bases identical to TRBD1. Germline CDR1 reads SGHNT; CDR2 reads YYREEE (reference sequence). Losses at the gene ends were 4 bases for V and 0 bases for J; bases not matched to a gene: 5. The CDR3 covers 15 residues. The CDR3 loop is CASSPGQPSTDTQYF. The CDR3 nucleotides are TGTGCCAGCAGCCCGGGACAGCCTAGCACAGATACGCAGTATTTT.